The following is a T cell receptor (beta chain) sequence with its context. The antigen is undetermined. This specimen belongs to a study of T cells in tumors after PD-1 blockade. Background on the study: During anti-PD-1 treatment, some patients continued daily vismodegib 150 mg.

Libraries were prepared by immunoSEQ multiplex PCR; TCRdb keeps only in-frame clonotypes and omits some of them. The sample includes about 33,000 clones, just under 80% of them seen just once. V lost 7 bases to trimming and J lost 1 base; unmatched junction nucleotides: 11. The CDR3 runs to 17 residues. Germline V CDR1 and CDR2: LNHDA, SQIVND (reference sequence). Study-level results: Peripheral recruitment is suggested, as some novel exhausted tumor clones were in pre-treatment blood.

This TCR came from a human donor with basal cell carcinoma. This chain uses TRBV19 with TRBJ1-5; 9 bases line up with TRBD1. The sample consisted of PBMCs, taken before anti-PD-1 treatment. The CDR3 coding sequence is TGTGCCAGTATACCGGACAGGGGCGTAAGGAGCAATCAGCCCCAGCATTTT. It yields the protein CASIPDRGVRSNQPQHF.